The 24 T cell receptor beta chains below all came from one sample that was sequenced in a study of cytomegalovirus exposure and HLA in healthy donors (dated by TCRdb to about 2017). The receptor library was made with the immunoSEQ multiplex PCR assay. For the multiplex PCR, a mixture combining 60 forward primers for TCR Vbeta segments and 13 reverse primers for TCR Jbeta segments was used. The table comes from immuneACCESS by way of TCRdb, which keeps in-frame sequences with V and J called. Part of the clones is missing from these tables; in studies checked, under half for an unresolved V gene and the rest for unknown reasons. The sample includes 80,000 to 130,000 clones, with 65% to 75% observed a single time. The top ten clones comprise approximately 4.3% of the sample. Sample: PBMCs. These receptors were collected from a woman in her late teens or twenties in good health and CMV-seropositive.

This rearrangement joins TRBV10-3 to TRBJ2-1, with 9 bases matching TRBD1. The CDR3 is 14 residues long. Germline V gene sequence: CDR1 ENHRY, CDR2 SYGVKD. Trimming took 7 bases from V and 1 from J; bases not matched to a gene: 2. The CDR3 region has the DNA TGTGCCATCATGGGACAGGGTTCCTACAATGAGCAGTTCTTC. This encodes CAIMGQGSYNEQFF.

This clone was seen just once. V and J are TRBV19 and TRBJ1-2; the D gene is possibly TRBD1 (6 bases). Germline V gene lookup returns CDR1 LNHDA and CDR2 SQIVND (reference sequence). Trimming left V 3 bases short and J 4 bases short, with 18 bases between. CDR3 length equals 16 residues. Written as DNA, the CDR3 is TGTGCCAGTAGTATCCCGCCCGGGACACGGTCCTATGGCTACACCTTC. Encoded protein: CASSIPPGTRSYGYTF.

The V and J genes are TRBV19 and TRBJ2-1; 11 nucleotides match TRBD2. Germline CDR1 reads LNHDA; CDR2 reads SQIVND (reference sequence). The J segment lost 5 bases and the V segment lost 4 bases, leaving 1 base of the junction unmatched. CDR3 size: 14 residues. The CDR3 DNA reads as TGTGCCAGTAGTAAACTAGCGGGAGACAATGAGCAGTTCTTC. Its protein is CASSKLAGDNEQFF.

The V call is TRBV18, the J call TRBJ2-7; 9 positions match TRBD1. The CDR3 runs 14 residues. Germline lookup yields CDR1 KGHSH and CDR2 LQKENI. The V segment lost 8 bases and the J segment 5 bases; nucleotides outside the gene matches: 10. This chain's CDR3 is CASRRAQGADEQYF. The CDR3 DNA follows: TGTGCCAGCCGAAGGGCACAGGGGGCGGACGAGCAGTACTTC.

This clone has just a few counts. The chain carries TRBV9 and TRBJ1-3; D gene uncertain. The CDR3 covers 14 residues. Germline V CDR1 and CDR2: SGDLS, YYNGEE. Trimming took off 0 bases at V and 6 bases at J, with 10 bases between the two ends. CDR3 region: CASSVGGGVNTIYF. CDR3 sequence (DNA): TGTGCCAGCAGCGTAGGCGGTGGTGTAAACACCATATATTTT.

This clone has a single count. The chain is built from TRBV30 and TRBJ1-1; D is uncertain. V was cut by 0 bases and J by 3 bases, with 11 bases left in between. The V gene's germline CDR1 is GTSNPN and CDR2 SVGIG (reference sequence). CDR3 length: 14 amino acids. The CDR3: CAWSVQSADTEAFF. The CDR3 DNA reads TGTGCCTGGAGTGTACAGAGTGCAGACACTGAAGCTTTCTTT.

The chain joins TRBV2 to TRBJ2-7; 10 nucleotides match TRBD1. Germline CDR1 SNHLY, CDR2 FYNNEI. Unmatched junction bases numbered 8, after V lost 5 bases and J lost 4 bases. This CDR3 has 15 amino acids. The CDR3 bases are TGTGCCAGCAGTCGCGGGACAGGGGTTCAGTACGAGCAGTACTTC. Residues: CASSRGTGVQYEQYF.

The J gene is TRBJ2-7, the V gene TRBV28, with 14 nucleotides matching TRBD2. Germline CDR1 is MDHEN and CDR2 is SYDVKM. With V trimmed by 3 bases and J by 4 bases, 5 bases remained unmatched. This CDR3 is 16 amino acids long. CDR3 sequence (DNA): TGTGCCAGCAGTTTGAGACTAGCGGGAGGGTCGTACGAGCAGTACTTC. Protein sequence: CASSLRLAGGSYEQYF. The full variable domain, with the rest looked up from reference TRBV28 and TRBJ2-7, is DVKVTQSSRYLVKRTGEKVFLECVQDMDHENMFWYRQDPGLGLRLIYFSYDVKMKEKGDIPEGYSVSREKKERFSLILESASTNQTSMYLCASSLRLAGGSYEQYFGPGTRLTVT.

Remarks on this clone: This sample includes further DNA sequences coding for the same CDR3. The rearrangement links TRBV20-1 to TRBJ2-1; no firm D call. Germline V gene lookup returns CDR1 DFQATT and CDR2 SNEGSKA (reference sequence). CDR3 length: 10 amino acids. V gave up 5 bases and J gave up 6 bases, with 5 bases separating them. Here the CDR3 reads CSASSNEQFF. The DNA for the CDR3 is TGCAGTGCTTCTTCCAATGAGCAGTTCTTC.

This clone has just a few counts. CDR3 nucleotide sequence: TGTGCCAGCAGTTTCGGAGGGTTCGAGCAGTACTTC. Amino acids: CASSFGGFEQYF. This rearrangement joins TRBV27 to TRBJ2-7; TRBD2 might be the D (6 bases). This CDR3 contains 12 residues. Germline values: CDR1 MNHEY, CDR2 SMNVEV (reference sequence). The V end lost 3 bases, the J end lost 6 bases, and 9 bases lay between the germline ends.

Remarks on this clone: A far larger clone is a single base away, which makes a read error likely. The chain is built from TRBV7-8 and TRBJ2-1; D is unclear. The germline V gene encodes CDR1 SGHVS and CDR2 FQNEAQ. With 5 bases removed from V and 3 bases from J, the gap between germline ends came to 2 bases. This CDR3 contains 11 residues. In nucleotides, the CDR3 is TGTGCCAGCAGCCACTACAATGAGCAGTTCTTC. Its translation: CASSHYNEQFF.

CDR3 region: CASSYDRRYNEQFF. CDR3 bases: TGTGCCAGCAGTTACGACAGGAGATACAATGAGCAGTTCTTC. This chain links TRBV6-5 with TRBJ2-1; tentatively, D is TRBD1 (6 bases). This CDR3 is 14 amino acids long. Per germline, CDR1 MNHEY and CDR2 SVGAGI. V gave up 2 bases and J gave up 4 bases, with 9 bases separating them.

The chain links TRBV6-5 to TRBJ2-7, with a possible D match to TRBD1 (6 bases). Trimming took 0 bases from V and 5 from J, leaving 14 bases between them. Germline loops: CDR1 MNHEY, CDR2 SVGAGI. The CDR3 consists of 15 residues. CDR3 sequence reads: CASSYSSGDRDEQYF. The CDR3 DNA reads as TGTGCCAGCAGTTACTCTTCAGGGGATCGGGACGAGCAGTACTTC.

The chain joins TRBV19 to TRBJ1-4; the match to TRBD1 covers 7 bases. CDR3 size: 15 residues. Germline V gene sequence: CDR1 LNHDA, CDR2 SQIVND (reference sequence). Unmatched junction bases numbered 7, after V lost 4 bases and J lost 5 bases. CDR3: CASSTPGQLNEKLFF. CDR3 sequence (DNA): TGTGCCAGTAGTACCCCGGGACAGCTAAATGAAAAACTGTTTTTT. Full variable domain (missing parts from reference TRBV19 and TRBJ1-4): DGGITQSPKYLFRKEGQNVTLSCEQNLNHDAMYWYRQDPGQGLRLIYYSQIVNDFQKGDIAEGYSVSREKKESFPLTVTSAQKNPTAFYLCASSTPGQLNEKLFFGSGTQLSVL.

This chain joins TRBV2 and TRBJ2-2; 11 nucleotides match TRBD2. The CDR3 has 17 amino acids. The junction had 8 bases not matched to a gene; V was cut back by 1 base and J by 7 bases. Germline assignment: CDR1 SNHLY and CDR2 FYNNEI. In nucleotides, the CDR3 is TGTGCCAGCAGTGAAGGGTTAGCGGGAGGGCCCGGCGGGGAGCTGTTTTTT. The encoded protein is CASSEGLAGGPGGELFF.

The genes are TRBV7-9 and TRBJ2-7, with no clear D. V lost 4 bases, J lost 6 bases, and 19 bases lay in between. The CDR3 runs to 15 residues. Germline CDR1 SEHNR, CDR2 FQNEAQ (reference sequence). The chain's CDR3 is CASSSTPYGLREQYF. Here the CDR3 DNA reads TGTGCCAGCAGCTCCACTCCATATGGGCTACGCGAGCAGTACTTC. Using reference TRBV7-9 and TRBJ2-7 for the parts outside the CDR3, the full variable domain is DTGVSQNPRHKITKRGQNVTFRCDPISEHNRLYWYRQTLGQGPEFLTYFQNEAQLEKSRLLSDRFSAERPKGSFSTLEIQRTEQGDSAMYLCASSSTPYGLREQYFGPGTRLTVT.

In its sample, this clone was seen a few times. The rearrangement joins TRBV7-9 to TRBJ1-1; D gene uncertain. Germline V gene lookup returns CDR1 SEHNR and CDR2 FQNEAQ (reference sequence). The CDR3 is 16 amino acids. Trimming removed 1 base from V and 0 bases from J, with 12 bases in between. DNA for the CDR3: TGTGCCAGCAGCTTAGTGAATCCGGGAATGAACACTGAAGCTTTCTTT. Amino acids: CASSLVNPGMNTEAFF.

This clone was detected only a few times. As DNA, the CDR3 is TGCGCCAGCAGCCAAGAAGGGACAGGGGCCACTGAAGCTTTCTTT. This encodes CASSQEGTGATEAFF. The genes are TRBV4-3 and TRBJ1-1, with TRBD1 matching over 10 bases. CDR3 length: 15 amino acids. CDR1 is LGHNA, CDR2 YSLEER, per germline. V dropped 0 bases and J dropped 4; count of bases not matched to a gene: 2.

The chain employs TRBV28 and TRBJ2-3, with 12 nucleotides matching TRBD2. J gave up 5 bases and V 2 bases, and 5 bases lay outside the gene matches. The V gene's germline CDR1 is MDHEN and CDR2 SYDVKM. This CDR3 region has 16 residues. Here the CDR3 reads CASSLLAGGQGDTQYF. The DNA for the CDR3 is TGTGCCAGCAGTTTACTAGCGGGAGGGCAGGGAGATACGCAGTATTTT. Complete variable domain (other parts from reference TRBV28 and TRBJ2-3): DVKVTQSSRYLVKRTGEKVFLECVQDMDHENMFWYRQDPGLGLRLIYFSYDVKMKEKGDIPEGYSVSREKKERFSLILESASTNQTSMYLCASSLLAGGQGDTQYFGPGTRLTVL.

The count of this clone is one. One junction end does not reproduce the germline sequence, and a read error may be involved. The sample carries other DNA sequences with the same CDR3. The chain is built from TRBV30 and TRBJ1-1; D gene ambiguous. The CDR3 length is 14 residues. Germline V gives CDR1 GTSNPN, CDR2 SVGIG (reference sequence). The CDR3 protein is CAYARSGSNTEAFF. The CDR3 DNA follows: TGTGCCTACGCGCGGTCGGGATCTAACACTGAAGCCTTCTTT.

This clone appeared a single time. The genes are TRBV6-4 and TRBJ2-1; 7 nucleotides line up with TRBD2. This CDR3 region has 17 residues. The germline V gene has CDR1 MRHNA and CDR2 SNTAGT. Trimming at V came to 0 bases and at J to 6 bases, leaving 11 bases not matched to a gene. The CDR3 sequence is CASSDSIGGGLSNEQFF. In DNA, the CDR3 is TGTGCCAGCAGTGACTCGATCGGGGGAGGGCTCAGCAATGAGCAGTTCTTC.

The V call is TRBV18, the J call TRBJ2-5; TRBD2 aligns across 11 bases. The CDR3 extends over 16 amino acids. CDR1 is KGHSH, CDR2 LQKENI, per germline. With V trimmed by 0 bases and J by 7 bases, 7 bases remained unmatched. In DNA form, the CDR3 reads TGTGCCAGCTCACCACCCACTAGCGGGAGTAAGGGGACCCAGTACTTC. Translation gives CASSPPTSGSKGTQYF. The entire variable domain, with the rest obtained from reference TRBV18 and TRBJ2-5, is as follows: NAGVMQNPRHLVRRRGQEARLRCSPMKGHSHVYWYRQLPEEGLKFMVYLQKENIIDESGMPKERFSAEFPKEGPSILRIQQVVRGDSAAYFCASSPPTSGSKGTQYFGPGTRLLVL.

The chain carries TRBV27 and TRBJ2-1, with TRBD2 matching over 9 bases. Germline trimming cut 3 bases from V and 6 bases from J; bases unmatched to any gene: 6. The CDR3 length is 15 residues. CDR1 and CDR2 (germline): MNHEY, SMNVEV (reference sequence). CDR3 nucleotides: TGTGCCAGCAGTTTCTTAGCGGGAGCGGGCAATGAGCAGTTCTTC. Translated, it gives CASSFLAGAGNEQFF.

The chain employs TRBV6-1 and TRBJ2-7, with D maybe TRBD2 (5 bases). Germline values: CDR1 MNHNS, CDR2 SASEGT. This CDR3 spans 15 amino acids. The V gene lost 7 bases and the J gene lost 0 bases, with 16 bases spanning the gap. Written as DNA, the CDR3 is TGTGCCAGCACTCCGGGCCGGGATCCCTCCTACGAGCAGTACTTC. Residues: CASTPGRDPSYEQYF.